The 17 T cell receptor beta chains reported below all come from one sample, sequenced in a study of T-cell memory formation after mild COVID-19. TCRdb fed the 5' RACE reads into MiXCR, producing one record per CDR3 protein. This table holds roughly 50,000 distinct CDR3 sequences, approximately 9.5% found once. Sequenced material: PBMCs or a T cell subset sorted from them (not recorded which). The source of these receptors is a man between 18 and 29 years old who had mild COVID-19 (a few samples of this study predate the infection). Cell type and time point are not known.

This clonotype was found many times. The chain links TRBV7-2 to TRBJ2-3; a weak D match, TRBD1 (5 bases). Trimming stripped 2 bases from V and 2 bases from J, with 14 bases between. Germline V gene sequence: CDR1 SGHTA, CDR2 FQGNSA. The CDR3 has 16 amino acids. The CDR3 region is CASSLLGVAVTDTQYF. In DNA, the CDR3 is TGTGCCAGCAGCTTACTAGGGGTTGCCGTCACAGATACGCAGTATTTT.

This chain joins TRBV4-3 and TRBJ1-1; possible D gene TRBD1, 6 bases. Trimming pared 3 bases from V and 1 base from J, leaving 21 bases between. Germline V lookup: CDR1 LGHNA, CDR2 YSLEER. The CDR3 runs 18 residues. CDR3 DNA: TGCGCCAGCAGCCAGGGGGCCGGGGGCCCAACGGGGAACACTGAAGCTTTCTTT. Translating it yields CASSQGAGGPTGNTEAFF.

In its sample, this clonotype was seen a few times. This chain links TRBV5-8 with TRBJ2-7, with 7 bases matching TRBD1. Unmatched junction bases numbered 9, after V lost 7 bases and J lost 2 bases. Looked up from germline, CDR1 is SGHTS and CDR2 is YDEGEE. CDR3 size: 14 residues. The CDR3 sequence is CASRLGQVAYEQYF. In nucleotides, the CDR3 is TGTGCCAGCCGCCTAGGACAGGTCGCCTACGAGCAGTACTTC.

V is TRBV4-2 and J is TRBJ2-7; D gene ambiguous. V was cut by 4 bases and J by 4 bases, with 14 bases left in between. In germline, CDR1 is LGHNA, CDR2 YNFKEQ. CDR3 size: 14 residues. The chain's CDR3 is CASSRDSGDYEQYF. CDR3 sequence (DNA): TGTGCCAGCAGCCGCGACTCAGGAGATTACGAGCAGTACTTC.

The sample holds a few counts of this clonotype. The gene calls are TRBV5-1 and TRBJ2-1, with D uncertain. The CDR3 runs 13 residues. Germline V gives CDR1 SGHRS, CDR2 YFSETQ. Trimming stripped 0 bases from V and 5 bases from J, with 6 bases between. CDR3 sequence (DNA): TGCGCCAGCAGCTTGGTCACCGACAATGAGCAGTTCTTC. Translation: CASSLVTDNEQFF. Drawing the rest from reference TRBV5-1 and TRBJ2-1, the complete variable domain is KAGVTQTPRYLIKTRGQQVTLSCSPISGHRSVSWYQQTPGQGLQFLFEYFSETQRNKGNFPGRFSGRQFSNSRSEMNVSTLELGDSALYLCASSLVTDNEQFFGPGTRLTVL.

The chain has TRBV2 and TRBJ1-4; weak D call: TRBD1 (5 bases). The CDR3 has 13 residues. Germline V gene lookup returns CDR1 SNHLY and CDR2 FYNNEI. Between the trimmed V and J ends, which lost 5 bases and 7 bases, there was a span of 11 bases. CDR3 residues: CASSLGTVEKLFF. CDR3 DNA: TGTGCCAGCAGTCTCGGGACCGTTGAAAAACTGTTTTTT.

V and J are TRBV12-3 or TRBV12-4 and TRBJ2-2, with D perhaps TRBD2 (5 bases). This CDR3 is 14 amino acids long. Trimming removed 4 bases at V and 6 bases at J, with 12 bases between. CDR3: CASSSTTRAGELFF. The CDR3 DNA is TGTGCCAGCAGTTCGACTACTCGGGCCGGGGAGCTGTTTTTT.

The CDR3 DNA follows: TGTGCCAGCAGTCGACTAGCGGGGGACACCGGGGAGCTGTTTTTT. As protein: CASSRLAGDTGELFF. J is TRBJ2-2 and V is TRBV6-2 or TRBV6-3, with 12 bases identical to TRBD2. Trimming removed 5 bases from V and 3 bases from J; junction bases left unmatched: 1. The germline CDR1 and CDR2 sequences are MNHEY and SVGEGT. The CDR3 loop spans 15 amino acids.

The sample holds a few counts of this clonotype. V usage is TRBV3-2 and J usage is TRBJ2-7. TRBV3-2 is designated a pseudogene. CDR3 length: 13 residues. The CDR3 loop is CASSQDEENEQYV. DNA for the CDR3: TGTGCCAGCAGCCAAGATGAGGAGAACGAGCAGTACGTC.

This clonotype has just a few counts. The J gene is TRBJ1-4, the V gene TRBV4-3, with D hard to call. The CDR3 covers 14 residues. Germline CDR1 is LGHNA and CDR2 is YSLEER. Trimming took 0 bases from V and 5 from J, leaving 7 bases between them. As DNA, the CDR3 is TGCGCCAGCAGCCAAGACGCCTTAAATGAAAAACTGTTTTTT. It translates to CASSQDALNEKLFF.

This clonotype was detected only a few times. This sequence joins TRBV6-6 and TRBJ2-4; D is perhaps TRBD1 (5 bases). Germline loops: CDR1 MNHNY, CDR2 SVGAGI (reference sequence). The germline V and J ends were trimmed by 5 bases and 0 bases, with 14 bases remaining between them. The CDR3 has 16 residues. In DNA form, the CDR3 reads TGTGCCAGCAGTAAACAGGCAATCCTAGCCAAAAACATTCAGTACTTC. It codes for CASSKQAILAKNIQYF.

This clonotype occurred a few times. The chain uses TRBV5-4 and TRBJ2-2; D tentatively reads TRBD1 or TRBD2 (6 bases each). The CDR3 consists of 16 residues. Germline V gives CDR1 SGHNT, CDR2 YYREEE (reference sequence). V gave up 4 bases and J gave up 0 bases, with 13 bases separating them. The CDR3 region is CASSAARGPNTGELFF. CDR3 coding DNA: TGTGCCAGCAGCGCGGCCCGGGGGCCGAACACCGGGGAGCTGTTTTTT. The variable domain in full, with the rest retrieved from reference TRBV5-4 and TRBJ2-2, is ETGVTQSPTHLIKTRGQQVTLRCSSQSGHNTVSWYQQALGQGPQFIFQYYREEENGRGNFPPRFSGLQFPNYSSELNVNALELDDSALYLCASSAARGPNTGELFFGEGSRLTVL.

In DNA, the CDR3 is TGCAGTGCCCGGGGCACAGATACGCAGTATTTT. The encoded protein is CSARGTDTQYF. This chain uses TRBV20-1 with TRBJ2-3; D is uncertain. This CDR3 is built from 11 residues. V lost 6 bases to trimming and J lost 1 base, with 5 bases between them. The germline CDR1 and CDR2 sequences are DFQATT and SNEGSKA (reference sequence).

The chain employs TRBV12-3 or TRBV12-4 and TRBJ1-1, with D perhaps matching TRBD1 (5 bases). This CDR3 region has 14 residues. The V and J ends lost 1 base and 4 bases respectively, with 10 bases between them. CDR3 protein: CASSLGQGATEAFF. The CDR3 DNA reads TGTGCCAGCAGTTTAGGGCAGGGTGCCACTGAAGCTTTCTTT.

This clonotype has a handful of counts. The J gene is TRBJ2-5, the V gene TRBV6-6, with a weak D call TRBD2 (6 bases). The V end lost 5 bases, the J end lost 5 bases, and 9 bases lay between the germline ends. This CDR3 region has 12 residues. Germline CDR1 is MNHNY and CDR2 is SVGAGI (reference sequence). The DNA of the CDR3 is TGTGCCAGCAGTAGTGGGGGGGAGACCCAGTACTTC. Translating gives CASSSGGETQYF.

The CDR3 bases are TGTGCCAGCGGCGGCACAACTAATGAAAAACTGTTTTTT. Amino acid sequence: CASGGTTNEKLFF. The chain links TRBV6-6 to TRBJ1-4; D unresolved. The germline V gene encodes CDR1 MNHNY and CDR2 SVGAGI (reference sequence). The ends were cut back, 8 bases at V and 0 bases at J, with 7 bases in the middle. This CDR3 is built from 13 residues.

The rearrangement joins TRBV7-2 to TRBJ1-6; D uncertain. CDR3 length: 15 residues. With 1 base removed from V and 7 bases from J, the gap between germline ends came to 11 bases. Germline lookup yields CDR1 SGHTA and CDR2 FQGNSA. In DNA form, the CDR3 reads TGTGCCAGCAGCTTAGAGTCCGTGACAAATTCACCCCTCCACTTT. Its translation is CASSLESVTNSPLHF.